These 9 T cell receptor beta chains came from one sample sequenced in a study of T cell responses to AZD1222 COVID-19 vaccine. TCRdb's copy holds only in-frame clones and misses some; the assay was immunoSEQ multiplex PCR. Counted here are 190,000 or so clones, 88% occurring once; the ten biggest clones make up roughly 26%. The specimen was peripheral blood, collected 28 days after the second AZD1222 dose. The receptor set was obtained from an adult who received the AZD1222 COVID-19 vaccine.

The chain is built from TRBV6-5 and TRBJ1-2; no clear D gene. Germline assignment: CDR1 MNHEY and CDR2 SVGAGI. Trimming shortened V by 0 bases and J by 4 bases, and 9 bases separated the two germline ends. CDR3 length: 14 residues. The CDR3 sequence: CASSYSAGAYGYTF. DNA for the CDR3: TGTGCCAGCAGTTACTCCGCGGGCGCCTATGGCTACACCTTC.

The CDR3 sequence is CASSLTGSGSYEQYF. CDR3 DNA: TGTGCCAGCAGCTTAACCGGCAGCGGGAGTTACGAGCAGTACTTC. The chain couples TRBV13 to TRBJ2-7, with 8 bases matching TRBD2. Germline V gene sequence: CDR1 PRHDT, CDR2 FYEKMQ (reference sequence). The junction had 7 bases not matched to a gene; V was cut back by 2 bases and J by 4 bases. The CDR3 has 15 amino acids.

This chain joins TRBV20-1 and TRBJ1-1; D remains ambiguous. Trimming removed 0 bases from V and 10 bases from J, with 9 bases in between. Germline V lookup: CDR1 DFQATT, CDR2 SNEGSKA (reference sequence). The CDR3 is 11 residues long. This chain's CDR3 is CSARDPGGAFF. Here the CDR3 DNA reads TGCAGTGCTAGAGATCCCGGTGGAGCTTTCTTT.

The chain employs TRBV28 and TRBJ2-7, with TRBD2 as a possible D gene (5 bases). This CDR3 is built from 14 residues. The germline V gene encodes CDR1 MDHEN and CDR2 SYDVKM. Trimming took off 10 bases at V and 2 bases at J, with 18 bases between the two ends. CDR3 coding DNA: TGTGCCACCCTTCCGGGGTCCCCTACCTACGAGCAGTACTTC. Its translation: CATLPGSPTYEQYF.

The chain couples TRBV19 to TRBJ1-5, with D unresolved. The CDR3 totals 14 residues. Germline V CDR1 and CDR2: LNHDA, SQIVND (reference sequence). V lost 10 bases and J lost 7, with 20 bases in between. The CDR3 protein is CATSLGGPNQPQHF. CDR3 DNA: TGTGCCACTTCCCTAGGAGGGCCTAACCAGCCCCAGCATTTT.

This clone was counted a few times. The rearrangement uses TRBV5-1 and TRBJ2-1, with 7 nucleotides matching TRBD2. Germline trimming cut 4 bases from V and 10 bases from J; bases unmatched to any gene: 11. CDR1 is SGHRS and CDR2 is YFSETQ in the germline V gene. This CDR3 has 14 residues. In DNA, the CDR3 is TGCGCCAGCAGCCAAACCGGACTAGAAGGCGAGCAGTTCTTC. Its protein is CASSQTGLEGEQFF.

V is TRBV28 and J is TRBJ2-7; no firm D call. The CDR3 is 11 amino acids. Trimming stripped 6 bases from V and 6 bases from J, with 9 bases between. From germline, CDR1 is MDHEN and CDR2 SYDVKM. The CDR3 sequence is CASSLNIEQYF. In nucleotides, the CDR3 is TGTGCCAGCAGCTTAAACATCGAGCAGTACTTC.

This clone was counted once. The chain links TRBV6-5 to TRBJ2-5, with D unresolved. The germline CDR1 and CDR2 sequences are MNHEY and SVGAGI. V was trimmed by 2 bases and J by 4 bases, leaving 17 bases between them. This CDR3 comprises 16 residues. Here the CDR3 reads CASSYLGASGGETQYF. The CDR3 DNA reads TGTGCCAGCAGTTACCTCGGCGCCTCAGGTGGAGAGACCCAGTACTTC.

V usage is TRBV7-2 and J usage is TRBJ2-3; 10 positions match TRBD1. The length of the CDR3 is 15 residues. Germline values: CDR1 SGHTA, CDR2 FQGNSA. The V gene end was trimmed by 2 bases and the J gene end by 5 bases; junction bases not matched to a gene: 4. In nucleotides, the CDR3 is TGTGCCAGCAGCTTAAGACAGGGGGCGGGAGATACGCAGTATTTT. Translating gives CASSLRQGAGDTQYF.